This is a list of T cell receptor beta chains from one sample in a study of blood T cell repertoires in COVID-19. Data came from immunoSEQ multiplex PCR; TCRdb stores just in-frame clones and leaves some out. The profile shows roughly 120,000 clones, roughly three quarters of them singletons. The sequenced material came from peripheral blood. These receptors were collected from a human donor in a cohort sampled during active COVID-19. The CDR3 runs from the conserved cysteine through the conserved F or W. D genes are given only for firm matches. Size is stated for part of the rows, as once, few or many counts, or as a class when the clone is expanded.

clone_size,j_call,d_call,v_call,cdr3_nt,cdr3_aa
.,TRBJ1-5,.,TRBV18,TGTGCCAGCTCCTGGGGCTGGACAGACGGCAATCAGCCCCAGCATTTT,CASSWGWTDGNQPQHF
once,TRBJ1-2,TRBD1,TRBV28,TGTGCCAGCAGACTCCAGGGGGATGGCTACACCTTC,CASRLQGDGYTF
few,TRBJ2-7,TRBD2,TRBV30,TGTGCCTGGAGTGTAACGGGAGGGGGGGAGCAGTACTTC,CAWSVTGGGEQYF
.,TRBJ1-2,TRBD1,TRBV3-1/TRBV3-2,TGTGCCAGCAGCCAGACAGGGCACGATGGCTACACCTTC,CASSQTGHDGYTF
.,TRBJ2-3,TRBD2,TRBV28,TGTGCCAGCAGTTGGTACACTAGCGGTCGCACAGATACGCAGTATTTT,CASSWYTSGRTDTQYF
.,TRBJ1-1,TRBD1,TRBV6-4,TGTGCCAGCAGACAGGGGACGCACACTGAAGCTTTCTTT,CASRQGTHTEAFF
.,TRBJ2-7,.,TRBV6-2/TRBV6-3,TGTGCCAGCAGTTCCACATACAACTCCTACGAGCAGTACTTC,CASSSTYNSYEQYF
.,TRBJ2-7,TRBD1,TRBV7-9,TGTGCCAGCAGCATTAAGCCGCCGGGACAGGGTGGCTACGAGCAGTACTTC,CASSIKPPGQGGYEQYF
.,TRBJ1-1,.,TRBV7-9,TGTGCCACCTCACTCGGGGCTGAAGCTTTCTTT,CATSLGAEAFF
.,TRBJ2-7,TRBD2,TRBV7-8,TGTGCCAGCAGCCCAGGACTAGATTTCTACGAGCAGTACTTC,CASSPGLDFYEQYF
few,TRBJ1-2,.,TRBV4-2,TGTGCCAGCAGCCAAGTTGGGGACACAAACAGCTATGGCTACACCTTC,CASSQVGDTNSYGYTF
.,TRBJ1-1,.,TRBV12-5,TGTGCTAGTGGTTTCAGCCCGAAACCGGAGGACACTGAAGCTTTCTTT,CASGFSPKPEDTEAFF
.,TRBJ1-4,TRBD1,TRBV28,TGTGCCAGCAGTTTACCCGACAGGGGGGCTAATGAAAAACTGTTTTTT,CASSLPDRGANEKLFF
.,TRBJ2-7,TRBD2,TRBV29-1,TGCAGCGTTGTAGATGTGGGGACTAGCGGAACCTACGAGCAGTACTTC,CSVVDVGTSGTYEQYF
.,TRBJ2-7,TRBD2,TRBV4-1,TGCGCCAGCAGCCCGGGGGGGTACGAGCAGTACTTC,CASSPGGYEQYF
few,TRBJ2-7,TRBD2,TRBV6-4,TGTGCCAGCAGTGGGCTAGCGGGAAGTCGGTACGAGCAGTACTTC,CASSGLAGSRYEQYF
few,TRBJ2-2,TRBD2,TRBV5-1,TGCGCCAGCAGCTTGGAACTAGCGGGAGCTGTCGGGGAGCTGTTTTTT,CASSLELAGAVGELFF
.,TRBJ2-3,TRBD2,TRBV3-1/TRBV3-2,TGTGCCAGCAGCCAAGGACTAGCGGGCGGCACAGATACGCAGTATTTT,CASSQGLAGGTDTQYF
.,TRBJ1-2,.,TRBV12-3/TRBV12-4,TGTGCCAGCAGTTTATTCCTTGGGGCTGGCTACACCTTC,CASSLFLGAGYTF
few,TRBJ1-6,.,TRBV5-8,TGTGCCAGCAAGGAGCGCGGAGGGAATTCACCCCTCCACTTT,CASKERGGNSPLHF
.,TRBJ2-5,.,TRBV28,TGTGCCAGCAGCCCAGGGGCACATGAGGGAGAGACCCAGTACTTC,CASSPGAHEGETQYF